These 21 T cell receptor beta chains were sequenced from one sample in a study of beta chain features in type 1 diabetes. Expressed TCRB transcripts were sequenced, since all the RNA that had been isolated was reverse transcribed. Sequencing was performed with immunoSEQ multiplex PCR; in TCRdb, only in-frame clones are kept and a portion is missing. The sample holds approximately 150,000 clones, about 10% seen once. Sequencing input: naive CD4+ T cells from blood. The receptors shown here come from a man between 18 and 29 years old in good health.

This clone occurred a few times. This chain joins TRBV4-2 and TRBJ2-6; D perhaps matches TRBD1 (5 bases). The CDR3 runs 17 residues. Looked up from germline, CDR1 is LGHNA and CDR2 is YNFKEQ. The V gene lost 1 base and the J gene lost 0 bases, with 10 bases spanning the gap. This chain's CDR3 is CASSQAETDSGANVLTF. The CDR3 coding sequence is TGTGCCAGCAGCCAAGCGGAGACAGACTCTGGGGCCAACGTCCTGACTTTC.

This chain uses TRBV7-9 with TRBJ2-7; TRBD1 matches at 10 bases. The CDR3 has 14 residues. CDR1 is SEHNR, CDR2 FQNEAQ, per germline (reference sequence). Trimming at V came to 3 bases and at J to 5 bases, leaving 4 bases not matched to a gene. The CDR3 spells CASSLKGQGNEQYF. In nucleotides, the CDR3 is TGTGCCAGCAGCTTGAAGGGACAGGGGAACGAGCAGTACTTC. Full variable domain (missing parts from reference TRBV7-9 and TRBJ2-7): DTGVSQNPRHKITKRGQNVTFRCDPISEHNRLYWYRQTLGQGPEFLTYFQNEAQLEKSRLLSDRFSAERPKGSFSTLEIQRTEQGDSAMYLCASSLKGQGNEQYFGPGTRLTVT.

This chain joins TRBV7-3 and TRBJ2-5, with TRBD2 identical over 10 bases. After removal of 5 bases from V and 5 bases from J, the junction contained 8 bases not matched to a gene. Germline CDR1 and CDR2: SGHTA and FQGTGA. There are 15 residues in the CDR3. CDR3: CASSRSGGAGETQYF. The CDR3 DNA reads TGTGCCAGCAGCCGCAGCGGGGGGGCCGGCGAGACCCAGTACTTC.

The chain combines TRBV4-2 with TRBJ2-5, with 9 bases that match TRBD2. There are 17 residues in the CDR3. Germline-derived CDR1 and CDR2 are LGHNA and YNFKEQ. J lost 4 bases, V lost 4 bases, and 13 bases had no gene match. The CDR3 nucleotides are TGTGCCAGCAGCCCACACCGAGGAGGCGGGGGGGGAGAGACCCAGTACTTC. This codes for CASSPHRGGGGGETQYF.

This clone was counted a few times. Here the CDR3 DNA reads TGCGCCAGCAGCTTGGCCCCAGGGGCCTACGAGCAGTACTTC. Its protein is CASSLAPGAYEQYF. The chain has TRBV5-1 and TRBJ2-7, with D perhaps matching TRBD1 (6 bases). Germline V gene sequence: CDR1 SGHRS, CDR2 YFSETQ. V was cut by 0 bases and J by 2 bases, with 9 bases left in between. The CDR3 sequence is 14 residues long.

This chain links TRBV29-1 with TRBJ1-5; D call uncertain. V was cut by 4 bases and J by 2 bases, with 12 bases left in between. The length of the CDR3 is 14 residues. Looked up from germline, CDR1 is SQVTM and CDR2 is ANQGSEA. This CDR3 is CSVGDLNGNQPQHF. The CDR3 nucleotides read TGCAGCGTTGGAGACCTAAACGGCAATCAGCCCCAGCATTTT.

Only one count was recorded for this clone. V gene TRBV5-1 combines with J gene TRBJ1-1; possibly TRBD1 for D (5 bases). Germline V gene data show CDR1 as SGHRS and CDR2 as YFSETQ. Trimming removed 7 bases from V and 1 base from J, with 14 bases in between. This CDR3 is 14 amino acids long. CDR3 in amino acids: CASPRAGGNTEAFF. CDR3 sequence (DNA): TGCGCCAGCCCGAGGGCGGGGGGGAACACTGAAGCTTTCTTT.

The chain employs TRBV29-1 and TRBJ2-2, with a weak D call TRBD2 (6 bases). Looked up from germline, CDR1 is SQVTM and CDR2 is ANQGSEA. The ends were cut back, 2 bases at V and 1 base at J, with 11 bases in the middle. The CDR3 extends over 15 amino acids. In nucleotides, the CDR3 is TGCAGCGTTGAACCGGGAGACAAGAACACCGGGGAGCTGTTTTTT. It specifies CSVEPGDKNTGELFF.

This clone was found a few times. The chain joins TRBV5-6 to TRBJ2-7; the match to TRBD1 covers 9 bases. The J segment lost 5 bases and the V segment lost 2 bases, leaving 5 bases of the junction unmatched. This CDR3 comprises 14 residues. Germline loops: CDR1 SGHDT, CDR2 YYEEEE. The CDR3 DNA reads TGTGCCAGCAGCTTCTGGGACAGGGAAAACGAGCAGTACTTC. This translates into CASSFWDRENEQYF.

This clone appeared a few times. The V and J genes are TRBV7-6 and TRBJ1-5; the D gene is possibly TRBD1 (6 bases). CDR3 length: 15 amino acids. Germline CDR1 and CDR2: SGHVS and FNYEAQ. Deletions cut 1 base from V and 4 bases from J, with 11 bases between. CDR3 loop: CASSLVGGANQPQHF. In DNA form, the CDR3 reads TGTGCCAGCAGCTTAGTGGGGGGGGCGAATCAGCCCCAGCATTTT.

Only a few counts were recorded for this clone. The chain combines TRBV11-3 with TRBJ2-5; TRBD1 is a possible D gene (6 bases). From germline, CDR1 is SGHNT and CDR2 YENEEA. Trimming pared 1 base from V and 5 bases from J, leaving 14 bases between. The CDR3 runs to 15 residues. Here the CDR3 DNA reads TGTGCCAGCAGCTTAGGAGGGGGTTCCCGGGAGACCCAGTACTTC. Translation gives CASSLGGGSRETQYF.

J is TRBJ1-2 and V is TRBV2; 8 nucleotides match TRBD1. The germline V gene has CDR1 SNHLY and CDR2 FYNNEI. V trimming: 6 bases; J trimming: 7 bases; junction bases outside the gene matches: 4. The CDR3 is made up of 12 amino acids. CDR3 in amino acids: CASRQGAGGYTF. The CDR3 coding sequence is TGTGCCAGCAGGCAGGGGGCTGGTGGCTACACCTTC. Based on the CDR3 plus reference TRBV2 and TRBJ1-2, the full variable domain is EPEVTQTPSHQVTQMGQEVILRCVPISNHLYFYWYRQILGQKVEFLVSFYNNEISEKSEIFDDQFSVERPDGSNFTLKIRSTKLEDSAMYFCASRQGAGGYTFGSGTRLTVV.

This clone has just a few counts. The chain carries TRBV20-1 and TRBJ1-2, with D perhaps matching TRBD1 (6 bases). The V gene lost 7 bases and the J gene lost 7 bases, with 13 bases spanning the gap. The germline gives CDR1 DFQATT, CDR2 SNEGSKA (reference sequence). CDR3 length equals 11 residues. CDR3 sequence (DNA): TGCAGTGTTATAGGGGGTATTGGCTACACCTTC. This gives the protein CSVIGGIGYTF.

This chain connects TRBV6-5 to TRBJ2-3; 10 bases agree with TRBD2. The V gene's germline CDR1 is MNHEY and CDR2 SVGAGI. V was clipped by 7 bases and J by 2 bases; unmatched bases: 6. CDR3 length equals 15 residues. The DNA for the CDR3 is TGTGCCAGCAAAAGGACTAGCGGCGTCACAGATACGCAGTATTTT. Translating gives CASKRTSGVTDTQYF.

Only a few counts were recorded for this clone. The chain uses TRBV28 and TRBJ2-4; D is possibly TRBD2 (5 bases). The germline V gene has CDR1 MDHEN and CDR2 SYDVKM. This CDR3 is built from 13 residues. V dropped 1 base and J dropped 7 bases, with 8 bases sitting between them. The CDR3 here is CASSLSRENIQYF. The CDR3, as DNA: TGTGCCAGCAGTTTATCAAGGGAGAACATTCAGTACTTC. The entire variable domain, with the rest obtained from reference TRBV28 and TRBJ2-4, is as follows: DVKVTQSSRYLVKRTGEKVFLECVQDMDHENMFWYRQDPGLGLRLIYFSYDVKMKEKGDIPEGYSVSREKKERFSLILESASTNQTSMYLCASSLSRENIQYFGAGTRLSVL.

V gene TRBV4-2 combines with J gene TRBJ2-5; TRBD1 matches 7 bases. The junction had 12 bases not matched to a gene; V was cut back by 4 bases and J by 1 base. Germline V gene lookup returns CDR1 LGHNA and CDR2 YNFKEQ. The CDR3 has 17 amino acids. The CDR3 coding sequence is TGTGCCAGCAGCCGTGGGGGCGTAGGGGGCGGCCAAGAGACCCAGTACTTC. The encoded protein is CASSRGGVGGGQETQYF.

The chain combines TRBV11-2 with TRBJ1-4, with no clear D. Germline V lookup: CDR1 SGHAT, CDR2 FQNNGV. The CDR3 runs 13 residues. Trimming shortened V by 5 bases and J by 8 bases, and 12 bases separated the two germline ends. CDR3 residues: CASSPLLLEKLFF. CDR3 DNA: TGTGCCAGCAGCCCCCTCCTTTTGGAAAAACTGTTTTTT.

V usage is TRBV7-9 and J usage is TRBJ2-1; unclear D gene. The CDR3 covers 14 residues. CDR1 is SEHNR and CDR2 is FQNEAQ in the germline V gene (reference sequence). V was clipped by 1 base and J by 5 bases, with 9 bases between them. The CDR3 DNA sequence: TGTGCCAGCAGCTTAGACTCTCGGGACAATGAGCAGTTCTTC. Protein product: CASSLDSRDNEQFF.

This clone was found a few times. J is TRBJ2-5 and V is TRBV7-3; 7 bases align to TRBD2. The end of the DNA is better explained by TRBJ2-7, so the J call may be wrong. The CDR3 consists of 15 residues. Looked up from germline, CDR1 is SGHTA and CDR2 is FQGTGA. The CDR3 bases are TGTGCCAGCAGCTTGGGGAGGGTACCGACCTACGAGCAGTACTTC. This codes for CASSLGRVPTYEQYF.

This rearrangement joins TRBV5-1 to TRBJ2-3; 9 positions agree with TRBD1. Germline CDR1 is SGHRS and CDR2 is YFSETQ. Germline trimming cut 2 bases from V and 4 bases from J; bases unmatched to any gene: 5. This CDR3 has 15 residues. CDR3 region: CASSFGQGFPDTQYF. The CDR3 DNA follows: TGCGCCAGCAGCTTTGGACAGGGGTTCCCAGATACGCAGTATTTT.

The chain is built from TRBV9 and TRBJ2-7; TRBD2 aligns across 10 bases. V shed 2 bases and J 3 bases; nucleotides not matched to a gene: 8. The CDR3 totals 16 residues. The germline CDR1 and CDR2 sequences are SGDLS and YYNGEE. CDR3 sequence: CASSVAGTSAVYEQYF. The CDR3, as DNA: TGTGCCAGCAGCGTGGCCGGGACTAGCGCGGTCTACGAGCAGTACTTC.